This T cell receptor (beta chain) was retrieved from a study of STAT5B mutations in CD4+ large granular lymphocyte leukemia. General study findings and limits: Compared with healthy controls (2/35), patient top clones favored TRBV06 (8/27).

The CDR3 length is 15 residues. The germline V gene has CDR1 KGHSH and CDR2 LQKENI. The survey-level immunoSEQ assay was used. Generated by immunoSEQ multiplex PCR, the TCRdb table keeps only in-frame clones and is missing some. Of tens of thousands of clones listed, approximately 84% were seen once; the top ten hold approximately 1.1%. To note about this clone: Its antigen is unknown.

Buffy coats from healthy blood donors served as controls. The clonotype comes from a human donor in good health. Material for sequencing was CD4+ T cells from blood buffy coats. The chain uses TRBV18 and TRBJ2-5; 7 nucleotides agree with TRBD2. The DNA end is a closer match to TRBJ2-7, so the J assignment may be wrong. CDR3 region: CASSPRGGATYEQYF. The DNA of the CDR3 is TGTGCCAGCTCACCACGGGGGGGAGCTACTTACGAGCAGTACTTC.